This T cell receptor (beta chain) was identified during a study of cytomegalovirus exposure and HLA in healthy donors. Whole-study findings and limits: Donors belonging to an Asian-associated ancestry cluster reportedly showed fewer N-insertions in productive TCRs than the roughly 670-donor mean, according to what a later analysis found. Researchers reported from a later analysis that most CMV-associated TCR beta chains appeared HLA-restricted.

The primer mix had 60 Vbeta and 13 Jbeta primers. Produced via immunoSEQ multiplex PCR; TCRdb's table is partial and in-frame only. Its table records 50,000 to 80,000 clones. This CDR3 is 14 amino acids long. Unmatched junction bases numbered 3, after V lost 6 bases and J lost 3 bases. Germline assignment: CDR1 ENHRY and CDR2 SYGVKD. Healthy bone marrow donors made up the donor group. In the case of this clone: The antigen remains unidentified.

Sequencing was performed on PBMCs. The source of this sequence is a woman younger than 35 in good health and CMV-seronegative. The J gene is TRBJ1-1, the V gene TRBV10-3; 11 bases match TRBD1. The CDR3 spells CAIRGTGGDTEAFF. In DNA, the CDR3 is TGTGCCATCAGGGGGACAGGGGGGGACACTGAAGCTTTCTTT.